This TCR beta chain was sequenced for a study of blood T cell repertoires in COVID-19. A Seattle source enrolled patients during active infection and followed them longitudinally. Original data processing: By means of reference gene primer amplification, nucleated cell counts were estimated. Method: immunoSEQ multiplex PCR; TCRdb's copy keeps in-frame clones and lacks some. The V and J calls and clone size were taken over from that table, and D and trimming were inferred from the DNA. The sample consists of some 300,000 clones, just under 90% of them appearing once. Germline loops: CDR1 MNHNS, CDR2 SASEGT. V dropped 1 base and J dropped 8 bases, with 11 bases sitting between them. The CDR3 is made up of 13 amino acids.

V and J are TRBV6-1 and TRBJ1-2; a weak D match, TRBD1 (6 bases). This receptor was obtained from a woman aged 45-65 years with COVID-19, enrolled during active disease. Input material: peripheral blood. In DNA form, the CDR3 reads TGTGCCAGCAGTGAAGTCCCAGGGGACGGCTACACCTTC. This encodes CASSEVPGDGYTF.